These 10 T cell receptor beta chains were sequenced from one sample in a study of shared clonotypes between healthy human individuals. Assay: immunoSEQ multiplex PCR; the TCRdb copy retains only in-frame clones and omits some. The data contain some 1,600,000 clones, around 98% of them singletons. Sequencing was carried out using naive CD4+ T cells sorted from blood. Subset meaning: CD45RA+ positively selected. The receptors originated from a young man in good health.

The chain has TRBV29-1 and TRBJ2-7; D is unresolved. Per the germline V gene, CDR1 is SQVTM and CDR2 is ANQGSEA. V shed 8 bases and J shed 3 bases, with 14 bases lying between them. The CDR3 extends over 12 amino acids. This CDR3 is CSYAAGDYEQYF. The CDR3 nucleotides read TGCAGCTACGCTGCTGGGGACTACGAGCAGTACTTC.

The rearrangement joins TRBV18 to TRBJ2-7; possible D gene TRBD2, 5 bases. The germline CDR1 and CDR2 sequences are KGHSH and LQKENI. The CDR3 has 15 amino acids. V lost 0 bases, J lost 2 bases, and 11 bases lay in between. CDR3 region: CASSPPDGEPYEQYF. CDR3 bases: TGTGCCAGCTCACCACCTGACGGGGAACCCTACGAGCAGTACTTC.

This clone was seen just once. This rearrangement joins TRBV14 to TRBJ2-7, with 9 bases that match TRBD1. The CDR3 loop spans 17 amino acids. The germline CDR1 and CDR2 sequences are SGHDN and FVKESK. Trimming took 0 bases from V and 3 from J; bases not matched to a gene: 9. The CDR3 coding sequence is TGTGCCAGCAGCCAAGATTGGGACTCGGGACAGGGCTACGAGCAGTACTTC. Translating gives CASSQDWDSGQGYEQYF.

The chain carries TRBV27 and TRBJ2-5; 11 bases match TRBD2. The CDR3 consists of 15 residues. V was clipped by 6 bases and J by 0 bases; unmatched bases: 3. CDR1 MNHEY and CDR2 SMNVEV come from the germline V gene (reference sequence). DNA of the CDR3: TGTGCCAGCAGCCGACTAGCGGGGTACCAAGAGACCCAGTACTTC. Residues: CASSRLAGYQETQYF.

As for this clone: The same CDR3 arises from other DNA sequences in this sample as well. The chain couples TRBV18 to TRBJ2-3; D remains unclear. Germline-derived CDR1 and CDR2 are KGHSH and LQKENI. The CDR3 is 11 amino acids. Trimming left V 6 bases short and J 3 bases short, with 4 bases between. The CDR3 DNA sequence: TGTGCCAGCTCTATTACAGATACGCAGTATTTT. Translated, it gives CASSITDTQYF. Using reference TRBV18 and TRBJ2-3 for the parts outside the CDR3, the full variable domain is NAGVMQNPRHLVRRRGQEARLRCSPMKGHSHVYWYRQLPEEGLKFMVYLQKENIIDESGMPKERFSAEFPKEGPSILRIQQVVRGDSAAYFCASSITDTQYFGPGTRLTVL.

The chain recombines TRBV14 with TRBJ2-7; D uncertain. The CDR3 covers 14 residues. The germline V and J ends were trimmed by 1 base and 1 base, with 8 bases remaining between them. Germline loops: CDR1 SGHDN, CDR2 FVKESK. The CDR3: CASSQVSESYEQYF. In DNA, the CDR3 is TGTGCCAGCAGCCAAGTGAGTGAGTCCTACGAGCAGTACTTC.

The chain employs TRBV9 and TRBJ2-2, with D perhaps TRBD2 (5 bases). The CDR3 spans 17 residues. Trimming pared 0 bases from V and 6 bases from J, leaving 18 bases between. Per the germline V gene, CDR1 is SGDLS and CDR2 is YYNGEE. CDR3 bases: TGTGCCAGCAGCGTAGAGAGAGCGGAGCTTACTGCCGGGGAGCTGTTTTTT. It yields the protein CASSVERAELTAGELFF.

This rearrangement joins TRBV5-1 to TRBJ2-1; possible D gene TRBD2, 6 bases. V lost 4 bases and J lost 7, with 12 bases in between. There are 13 residues in the CDR3. The germline gives CDR1 SGHRS, CDR2 YFSETQ. DNA of the CDR3: TGCGCCAGCAGCGACACGCTAGCGAATGAGCAGTTCTTC. Translated: CASSDTLANEQFF.

The chain employs TRBV5-4 and TRBJ2-1; TRBD1 is a possible D gene (5 bases). The V end was cut by 4 bases, the J end by 4 bases, with 9 bases between. CDR3 size: 13 residues. CDR1 is SGHNT and CDR2 is YYREEE in the germline V gene (reference sequence). The CDR3 DNA reads as TGTGCCAGCAGCCTGGACACTTACAATGAGCAGTTCTTC. Translating it yields CASSLDTYNEQFF.

The V gene is TRBV15, the J gene TRBJ2-7, with a possible D match to TRBD2 (7 bases). This CDR3 contains 16 residues. With 3 bases removed from V and 6 bases from J, the gap between germline ends came to 21 bases. Germline V gives CDR1 LNHNV, CDR2 YYDKDF (reference sequence). The CDR3 sequence is CATSRADGQGRGEQYF. The CDR3 bases are TGTGCCACCAGCAGGGCGGATGGGCAGGGGAGGGGCGAGCAGTACTTC.